This T cell receptor (beta chain) was found in a study of shared clonotypes between healthy human individuals. TCRdb's copy holds only in-frame clones and misses some; the assay was immunoSEQ multiplex PCR. The sample contains roughly 2.2 million clones, 85% to 95% of which appear only once. CDR3 length: 14 amino acids. V was clipped by 7 bases and J by 1 base, with 11 bases between them. The V gene's germline CDR1 is LNHDA and CDR2 SQIVND (reference sequence). This sequence was found in a man aged 18 to 30 in good health. Some clones in this sample may be carry-over from other donors' samples. This chain links TRBV19 with TRBJ2-1, with D unclear. The sequenced material came from naive CD4+ T cells from PBMCs. Subset denoted: CD45RA+ positively selected. CDR3 amino acids: CASTPLGSYNEQFF. The CDR3 DNA reads TGTGCCAGTACTCCGCTCGGGTCCTACAATGAGCAGTTCTTC.